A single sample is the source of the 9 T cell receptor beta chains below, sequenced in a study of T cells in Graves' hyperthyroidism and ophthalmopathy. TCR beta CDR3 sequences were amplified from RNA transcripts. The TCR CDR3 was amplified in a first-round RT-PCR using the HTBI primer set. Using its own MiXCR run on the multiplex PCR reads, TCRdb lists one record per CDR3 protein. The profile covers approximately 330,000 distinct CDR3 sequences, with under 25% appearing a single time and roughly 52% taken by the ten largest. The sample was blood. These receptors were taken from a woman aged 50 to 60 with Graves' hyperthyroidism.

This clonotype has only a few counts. The CDR3 DNA follows: TGTGCCAGCAGCCAAGAATTGCGACATCTCTATGGCTACACCTTC. Encoded protein: CASSQELRHLYGYTF. The gene calls are TRBV3-1 and TRBJ1-2; no definite D call. V dropped 0 bases and J dropped 4 bases, with 12 bases sitting between them. Germline CDR1 is LGHDT and CDR2 is YNNKEL (reference sequence). This CDR3 has 15 residues.

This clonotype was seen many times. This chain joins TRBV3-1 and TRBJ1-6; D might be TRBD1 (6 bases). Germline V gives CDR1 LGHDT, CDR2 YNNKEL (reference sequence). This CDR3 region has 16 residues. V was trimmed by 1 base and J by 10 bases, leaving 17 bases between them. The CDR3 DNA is TGTGCCAGCAGCCAAGGGGACCCGGACAGCGACTCACCCCTCCACTTT. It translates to CASSQGDPDSDSPLHF.

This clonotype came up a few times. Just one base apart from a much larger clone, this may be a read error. The CDR3 is CASRDSGQGMGTEAFF. CDR3 DNA: TGTGCCAGCAGAGACTCGGGACAAGGGATGGGCACTGAAGCTTTCTTT. The V gene is TRBV6-5, the J gene TRBJ1-1; D perhaps matches TRBD1 (6 bases). This CDR3 has 16 amino acids. CDR1 MNHEY and CDR2 SVGAGI come from the germline V gene. V shed 6 bases and J shed 4 bases, with 21 bases lying between them.

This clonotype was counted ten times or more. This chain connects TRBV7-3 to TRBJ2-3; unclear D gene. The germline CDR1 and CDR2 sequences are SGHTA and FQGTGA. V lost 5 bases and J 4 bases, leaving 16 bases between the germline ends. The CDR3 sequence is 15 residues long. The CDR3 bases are TGTGCCAGCAGCCCGTCGGCAAGTTGGCCAGATACGCAGTATTTT. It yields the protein CASSPSASWPDTQYF.

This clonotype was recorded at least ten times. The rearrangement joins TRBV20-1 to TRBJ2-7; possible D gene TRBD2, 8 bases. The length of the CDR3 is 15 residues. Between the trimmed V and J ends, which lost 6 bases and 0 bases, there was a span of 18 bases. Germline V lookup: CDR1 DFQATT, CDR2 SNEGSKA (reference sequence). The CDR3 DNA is TGCAGTGCCGAGGGGGCTAGCGGGCCCTCCTACGAGCAGTACTTC. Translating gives CSAEGASGPSYEQYF.

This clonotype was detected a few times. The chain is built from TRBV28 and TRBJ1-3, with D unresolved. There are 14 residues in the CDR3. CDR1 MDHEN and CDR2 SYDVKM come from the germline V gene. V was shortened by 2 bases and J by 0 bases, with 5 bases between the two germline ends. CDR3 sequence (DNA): TGTGCCAGCAGTTTAGAATTCTCTGGAAACACCATATATTTT. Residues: CASSLEFSGNTIYF.

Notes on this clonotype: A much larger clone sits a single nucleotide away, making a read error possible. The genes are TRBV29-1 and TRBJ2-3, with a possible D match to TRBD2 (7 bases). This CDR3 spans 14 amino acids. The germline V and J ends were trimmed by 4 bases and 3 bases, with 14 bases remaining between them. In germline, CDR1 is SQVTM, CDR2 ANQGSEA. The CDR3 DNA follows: TGCAGCGTTGTACGGGGGGCACGTACAGATACGCAGTATTTT. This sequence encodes CSVVRGARTDTQYF.

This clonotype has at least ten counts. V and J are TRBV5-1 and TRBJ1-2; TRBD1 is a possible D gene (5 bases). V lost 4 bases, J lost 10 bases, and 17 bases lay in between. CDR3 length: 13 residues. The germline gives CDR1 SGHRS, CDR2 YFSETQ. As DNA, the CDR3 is TGCGCCAGCAGCCCGGGCCGGGGCTTGGACTACACCTTC. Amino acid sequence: CASSPGRGLDYTF.

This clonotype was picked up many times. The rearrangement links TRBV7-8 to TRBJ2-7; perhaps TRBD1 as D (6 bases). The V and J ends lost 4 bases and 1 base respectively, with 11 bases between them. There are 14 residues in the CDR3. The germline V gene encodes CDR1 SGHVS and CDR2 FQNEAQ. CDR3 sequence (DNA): TGTGCCAGCAGCTATCTGGACAGATCCTACGAGCAGTACTTC. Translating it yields CASSYLDRSYEQYF.